This T cell receptor beta chain was sequenced for a study of blood T cell repertoires in COVID-19. Overall study: Researchers got acute and convalescent COVID-19 samples from the United States, Italy and Spain. PBMCs, B-cell-depleted T cells, or T cells provided the cDNA or gDNA that made up the material.

Generated by immunoSEQ multiplex PCR, the TCRdb table keeps only in-frame clones and is missing some. In the table there are approximately 440,000 clones, about 90% of which are singletons. The TCR sequence derives from a man aged 18 to 29 who had recovered from COVID-19. Sequences were obtained from PBMCs or T cells enriched from blood (not recorded which).

DNA for the CDR3: TGTGCCAGCAGTACCCTGGAGGCCGTTGGGGAAAAACTGTTTTTT. Translated, it gives CASSTLEAVGEKLFF. This chain links TRBV25-1 with TRBJ1-4; D is undetermined. CDR1 is MGHDK and CDR2 is SYGVNS in the germline V gene. Trimming cost V 5 bases and J 8 bases, with 18 bases left between them. CDR3 size: 15 residues. The whole variable domain, remainder taken from reference TRBV25-1 and TRBJ1-4, is EADIYQTPRYLVIGTGKKITLECSQTMGHDKMYWYQQDPGMELHLIHYSYGVNSTEKGDLSSESTVSRIRTEHFPLTLESARPSHTSQYLCASSTLEAVGEKLFFGSGTQLSVL.